This TCR beta chain was observed in a study of early T cells in non-severe SARS-CoV-2 infection. Findings and caveats of the study: The VDJdb matching leaned toward anti-spike CD8 responses and overlooked private and CD4 specificities.

Many counts were recorded for this clonotype. Its matching antigen is unknown. J lost 8 bases, V lost 6 bases, and 11 bases had no gene match. CDR1 and CDR2 (germline): SQVTM, ANQGSEA. The CDR3 length is 13 residues. In the library, individual cDNA molecules carried attached unique molecular identifiers. TCRdb analysed the 5' RACE reads with MiXCR anew, one entry per CDR3 protein. The sample contains about 60,000 distinct CDR3 sequences, about an eighth of which appear only once. The V and J genes are TRBV29-1 and TRBJ1-2; 8 bases are shared with TRBD1. Sequencing input: whole blood. The clonotype was recovered from an adult who was a healthcare worker with PCR-confirmed SARS-CoV-2 infection or an uninfected control (not recorded which). The CDR3 nucleotides read TGCAGCGTCCCCCGAGGACAGGGCCTCGGCTACACCTTC. It specifies CSVPRGQGLGYTF.